The rows below give T cell receptor beta chains drawn from one sample of a study of blood T cell repertoires in COVID-19. Clones were sequenced by immunoSEQ multiplex PCR, and TCRdb holds only the in-frame ones, with some missing. The table has fewer than 100,000 clones, over 75% seen once. Specimen: peripheral blood. These receptor sequences come from a woman older than 75 with acute or convalescent COVID-19. CDR3s include the opening cysteine and the closing phenylalanine or tryptophan. A D gene is named only where the DNA matches it firmly. Only some rows state a clone size, as once, few, many or a class for expanded clones.

>TRBJ1-5|TRBD1|.|TRBV7-8
CASSLAPTGVHQPQHF
TGTGCCAGCAGCTTAGCGCCGACAGGGGTACATCAGCCCCAGCATTTT
>TRBJ1-2|.|once|TRBV5-1
CASSEVGTTYGYTF
TGCGCCAGCAGCGAAGTCGGGACAACCTATGGCTACACCTTC
>TRBJ1-2|.|.|TRBV9
CASSVGGDYGYTF
TGTGCCAGCAGCGTAGGGGGGGACTATGGCTACACCTTC
>TRBJ1-2|.|.|TRBV19
CASSVLNYGYTF
TGTGCCAGTAGTGTACTTAACTATGGCTACACCTTC
>TRBJ2-7|.|.|TRBV27
CASSLRLDYEQYF
TGTGCCAGCAGTCTTCGACTAGACTACGAGCAGTACTTC
>TRBJ2-2|TRBD2|.|TRBV19
CASSITGTRLAGDGELFF
TGTGCCAGTAGTATAACTGGGACAAGACTAGCGGGAGACGGGGAGCTGTTTTTT
>TRBJ2-1|TRBD1|.|TRBV19
CASSKRDSSYNEQFF
TGTGCCAGTAGTAAAAGGGACAGCTCCTACAATGAGCAGTTCTTC
>TRBJ1-5|.|.|TRBV28
CASGRSGPQHF
TGTGCCAGCGGAAGGTCAGGGCCCCAGCATTTT
>TRBJ2-7|.|.|TRBV7-9
CASSLYGGEQYF
TGTGCCAGCAGCTTATATGGGGGGGAGCAGTACTTC
>TRBJ2-3|TRBD2|.|TRBV27
CASSWLAGGGDTQYF
TGTGCCAGCAGTTGGCTAGCGGGAGGGGGAGATACGCAGTATTTT
>TRBJ1-4|TRBD1|.|TRBV27
CASRDRGPPNEKLFF
TGTGCCAGCAGGGACAGGGGGCCACCTAATGAAAAACTGTTTTTT